Sequencing of this TCR beta chain was carried out in a study of response to subunit inactivated influenza vaccine (dated by TCRdb to the late 2010s). Regarding the complete study: The study used deep quantitative T cell receptor repertoire profiling to track responses to a trivalent subunit inactivated influenza vaccine.

CDR1 and CDR2, per the germline V gene, are SGHVS and FQNEAQ. V loses 5 bases of germline sequence and J loses 9 bases, and the interval between the two ends is 11 bases. The CDR3, from cysteine to phenylalanine, totals 13 residues. Only the CDR3 DNA stays, 39 bases, in frame from base 1. Receptor libraries were prepared by RT-PCR. TCRdb records Illumina HiSeq 2500 as the sequencer. TCRdb passed the public sequencing reads through fastp at Q25 and MiXCR, retaining productive beta sequences. Each entry merges the rows of one CDR3 protein and shows their most common DNA and genes. In this sample the table shows roughly 500,000 distinct CDR3 sequences, under 30% of which occur a single time. The biggest ten clones account for 2.8% of the sample. Paper-wide results and their limitations: According to the authors, only a limited number of new T cells may be recruited by each seasonal influenza vaccination.

A word on this clonotype: Its antigen target is currently unknown. Qualities for individual bases were not recorded, and no much larger clone is one base off.

The same data also went into a second study, on T cells expressing NK-cell markers. As that second study puts it: TCR beta cDNA libraries were prepared using 5'RACE template switching, which introduced a universal primer site and unique molecular identifiers. Three sorted T-cell subsets (CD3+CD56+NKG2C+, CD3+CD56+NKG2C- and CD3+CD56-NKG2C+) from about 8 donors had their TCR beta-chain repertoires profiled. Among the eight sequenced donors, seven were HCMV-seropositive and one was HCMV-seronegative. To restrict sorting to alphabetaTCR-expressing T cells, an anti-gammadeltaTCR antibody was added in several experiments. For roughly six donors, the dominant CD3+CD56+NKG2C+ clonotypes were among the top 10 CD8+ clonotypes and accounted for about 1.0-7.0% of CD8+ T cells. Those dominant clonotypes were again the most abundant among CD3+CD56-NKG2C+ cells in a handful of donors, at about 28.3-65%. It remained unclear whether the expanded NKG2C-expressing T cell clones were specific for HCMV antigens. The eight sequenced donors were randomly selected healthy volunteers, three men and five women. HCMV serostatus was determined by detecting HCMV-specific IgG in serum with a commercial ELISA kit. Peripheral blood mononuclear cells were isolated from blood by Ficoll density gradient centrifugation. Magnetic immunoseparation with Miltenyi isolation kits was used to isolate CD4+ and CD8+ T cells from PBMC. cDNA synthesis was primed from the TCR beta constant segment and was followed by two successive PCR amplification steps. Libraries were sequenced as 2 x 150 bp reads on Illumina HiSeq 2000/2500, MiSeq or NextSeq. Reads were demultiplexed and grouped by UMI with MIGEC, and clonotypes were assembled and quantified with MiTCR. Only TCR cDNA sequences supported by at least two reads were kept to exclude erroneous sequences. Downstream repertoire analysis used the tcR package, and clonotypes were matched across fractions by CDR3 nucleotide sequence plus V segment. Antigen specificity was annotated against VDJdb with VDJmatch, allowing one amino acid substitution in CDR3.

The V and J genes are TRBV7-8 and TRBJ1-6; TRBD1 is possibly the D segment (5 matching bases). Source: CD4+ T cells sorted from PBMCs, taken roughly 12 days after vaccination. The receptor's source is a man aged 50 to 59 who received an inactivated influenza vaccine. Donor details come from another sample of the same person, matched by shared clones. In nucleotides, the sequence is TGTGCCAGCAGCCGGGACGTTGTTTCACCCCTCCACTTT. It translates as CASSRDVVSPLHF.